This T cell receptor beta chain was captured by sequencing in a study of cytomegalovirus exposure and HLA in healthy donors (dated by TCRdb to about 2017). The study in broad terms: According to an earlier analysis of 450 to 650 of the donors, about 179 million T cells yielded roughly 100 million unique TCR beta sequences and 276 Gb of sequence data. Alongside the repertoire data, information on donor age, sex, ethnicity and CMV serostatus was compiled. Using immunosequencing, the study profiled T cell repertoires from about 620 subjects and related those repertoires to cytomegalovirus serostatus. In addition to the first cohort of 666 subjects, a separate validation cohort of some 120 different subjects was used. In an earlier analysis of about 590 of the donors, high-throughput TCR beta sequencing was used to judge whether each TCR beta V gene segment behaved as functional or pseudogenic. A later analysis re-analyzed previously published TCR beta repertoires from 600 to 850 donors and added high-resolution HLA genotyping to study TCR occurrence patterns. All discovery cohort repertoires had been generated on a single sequencing platform. HLA typing covered class I and class II loci at four-digit resolution. Rather than using new phenotypic data, the later analysis identified candidate immune exposures from TCR beta sequences and from how often those sequences occurred across donors. The genetic ancestry cluster associated with self-reported Caucasian donors included about 81% of the approximately 430 genotyped donors. Genome-wide SNP genotypes for about 55% of the roughly 670 donors were used in a later genetic analysis, which treated that subset as a discovery cohort. Among 300 to 500 genotyped donors of the cohort, an average of around 250,000 unique TCR beta nucleotide sequences was sequenced per donor, of which about 18% were non-productive. The study combined high-throughput TCR immunosequencing, statistical association of individual TCRs with disease status, and machine learning to predict cytomegalovirus infection status. Five DR-DQ haplotypes were treated as single units for association and clustering because of strong linkage in the cohort. The number of donors typed differed by locus, with roughly 629-640 for A, B, C, DRB1 and DQB1, about 500 for DQA1, 606 for DPA1, and some 440 for DPB1. About 300 gigabases of sequencing data and around 87 million unique TCR sequences were included in an early release covering roughly 700 HLA-typed donors. The study aimed to test whether signatures of past pathogen exposure could be identified by cataloging public T cell receptors.

The cohort consisted of 600 to 750 healthy bone marrow donors. All cohort members were sampled while nominally healthy, although unrecorded immune exposures were likely present. The donor tested CMV seropositive and was one of the 289 seropositive cohort members. Every donor gave a peripheral blood sample, and the peripheral blood mononuclear cells from that sample were used for TCR beta sequencing. The Qiagen DNeasy Blood Extraction Kit was used to extract genomic DNA from the blood cell samples. Findings and caveats that apply to the study as a whole: In this cohort, only TCR beta chains were sequenced, and detectable features were limited by the absence of alpha or paired-chain data. In both the original and validation cohorts, the classifier was reported to diagnose cytomegalovirus status with high specificity and sensitivity. A further reported finding was that TCR beta sequences accurately predicted the HLA-A and HLA-B alleles for most subjects in the first cohort. According to the authors, the approach could potentially be generalized to other disease states and immunological phenotypes. A group of highly shared sequence variants was considered likely to be a technical artifact of the sequencing pipeline. Compared with the approximately 710-donor mean, donors in an Asian-associated ancestry cluster had fewer N-insertions in productive TCRs, according to a later genetic analysis. In a later analysis, HLA-associated TCR beta chains showed more clonal expansion and lower generation probabilities than non-associated chains that were equally common. The 87-base-pair reads could not distinguish some IMGT-functional V segments, including TRBV6-2 and TRBV6-3, so those segments were excluded. Three of the identified cytomegalovirus-associated TCR beta chains were confirmed in vitro to be specific for cytomegalovirus antigens. Strong co-occurrence of HLA alleles, especially DR and DQ, made assigning TCR associations to individual alleles difficult. Specific HLA alleles were associated with 15,000 to 20,000 TCR beta sequences at a false discovery rate of 0.05 in a later analysis. Most TCR sequences were seen in very few donors, while some public TCRs were found in many individuals. Presence/absence analyses assumed roughly uniform sequencing depth across donors, an assumption that may not hold. The only immune exposure information available for the cohort was CMV serostatus. A later analysis found that TCR association rates varied across HLA loci, with DRB1 alleles showing the most associated TCRs and HLA-C alleles the fewest. Because counts were too low, 15 to 20 rarely observed V segments, including chromosome 9 orphons, were excluded from the earlier analysis of under 650 of the donors. According to a later analysis, most CMV-associated TCR beta chains appeared to be HLA-restricted, and the HLA associations seemed to be driven largely by CMV exposure. According to a later analysis, parvovirus B19, influenza, CMV and Epstein-Barr virus appeared linked to several top co-occurrence clusters. A total of fewer than 200 TCR beta chains were listed by the study as associated with cytomegalovirus. In an earlier analysis of around 600 of the donors, most TCR beta V segments were observed in productive rearrangements about 87% or about 30% of the time, broadly matching IMGT annotations. HLA typing was unavailable for some donors at each locus, so association tests used only the typed subset. Linkage disequilibrium might explain the correlated functional status among segregating V segments, but an unknown experimental factor could not be excluded. An association between a missense DCLRE1C variant and V-gene and J-gene trimming of TCR beta chains was found in a later genetic analysis and replicated in an independent cohort.

With regard to this clone: This receptor's antigen is unknown.

The CDR3 starts with the cysteine, ends with the phenylalanine, and has 14 residues. CDR3 DNA is the only sequence kept; it has 42 bases, read in frame from the first base. The germline V gene (reference sequence) provides CDR1 SEHNR and CDR2 FQNEAQ. Trimming accounts for 5 bases at V and 8 bases at J, while the number of junction bases matched to no gene is 7. Library generation was performed with the immunoSEQ multiplex PCR assay. For the multiplex PCR, a mixture combining 60 forward primers for TCR Vbeta segments and 13 reverse primers for TCR Jbeta segments was used. Amplification of the CDR3 region of rearranged TCR beta genes was performed with a multiplex PCR assay on genomic DNA. The amplified TCR beta libraries were sequenced on the Illumina HiSeq System as 87-base-pair reads. The published analysis was carried out like this. In a later analysis, tens of millions of unique TCR beta chains were counted across the 500 to 850 repertoires, and around 10 million of these chains were shared by at least two donors. To remove PCR and sequencing errors, raw reads were error-corrected and collapsed into unique sequences using a nearest-neighbor algorithm that merged closely related sequences. V, D and J gene segments were assigned by aligning CDR3 sequences to IMGT reference sequences. For a sequence to be retained, a match of at least six nucleotides was required to both a V gene segment and a J gene segment. A rearrangement was called productive if the CDR3 had no stop codons and remained in frame with V and J, and every other rearrangement was called non-productive. Following IMGT convention, CDR3 was defined as the stretch from the second conserved V-encoded cysteine to the conserved J-encoded phenylalanine. The earlier analysis of about 610 of the donors excluded sequences that lacked an unambiguous match to a single V gene segment. An earlier analysis of just under 600 of the donors called V segments functional above 56.7% productive rearrangements and segregating when the between-donor standard deviation exceeded 5%. A statistical classification framework was built to diagnose cytomegalovirus status from the catalog of TCR beta chain sequences. A later analysis assigned V and J genes by comparing TCR nucleotide sequences with IMGT/GENE-DB human TR gene sequences. The TCRdist pipeline was used in a later analysis to assign CDR3 sequences and most-parsimonious VDJ recombination scenarios. A later analysis defined each TCR beta chain by its CDR3 amino acid sequence plus V-gene family, and excluded reads lacking a unique V-gene family. In a later analysis, approximately 640 highly shared, low-generation-probability nucleotide sequences were removed to address suspected cross-contamination and a sequencing artifact. For each public chain, a later analysis derived a clonal expansion index from normalized ranks of inferred template counts within each repertoire. A later analysis computed generation probabilities with a VDJ recombination model fitted to out-of-frame rearrangements, and checked the results against IGoR. Hypergeometric tests were used in a later analysis to score TCR-TCR, TCR-HLA and TCR-CMV co-occurrence, with a repertoire-size bias correction applied to the TCR pairs. False discovery rates were estimated in a later analysis by permuting HLA or CMV assignments 20 times. In a later analysis, co-occurring TCRs were grouped using DBSCAN, with TCRdist sequence similarity added in when clustering inside HLA-allele-positive subsets. For co-occurrence clustering, repertoires with fewer than 30,000 or more than 120,000 public chains were excluded, along with a handful of repertoires with anomalous nucleotide sharing. In TCRdb, the immuneACCESS table is reduced to in-frame sequences with V and J assigned. These tables do not hold every clone; where another copy was compared, an unresolved V gene accounts for under half, and the others remain unexplained. V, J and clone size are those of that table, while D and trimming were read from the DNA. For this sample, the table gives 200,000 or so clones. The top ten constitute 0.9% to 1.4% of the sample.

The clonotype comes from a girl aged 2 to 10 in good health and CMV-seropositive. Sequencing was performed on PBMCs. The rearranged chain carries TRBV7-9 and TRBJ1-4; the junction holds 8 bases that match TRBD1. The CDR3 loop reads CASSDRGREEKLFF. The nucleotides are TGTGCCAGCAGCGACAGGGGAAGAGAGGAAAAACTGTTTTTT.